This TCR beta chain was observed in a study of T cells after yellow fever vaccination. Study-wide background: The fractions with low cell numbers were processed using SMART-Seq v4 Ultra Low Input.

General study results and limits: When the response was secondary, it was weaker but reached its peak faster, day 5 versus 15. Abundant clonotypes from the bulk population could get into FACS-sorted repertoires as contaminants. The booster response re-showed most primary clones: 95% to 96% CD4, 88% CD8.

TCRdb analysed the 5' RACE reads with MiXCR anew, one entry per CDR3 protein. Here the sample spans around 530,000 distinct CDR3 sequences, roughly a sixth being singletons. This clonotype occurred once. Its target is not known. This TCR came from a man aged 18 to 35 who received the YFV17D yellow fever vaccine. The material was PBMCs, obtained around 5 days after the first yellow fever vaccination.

CDR3 bases: TGTGCCACCATAGACGGGCGCACTGAAGCTTTCTTT. Protein: CATIDGRTEAFF. The chain links TRBV12-3 or TRBV12-4 to TRBJ1-1; D remains ambiguous. The CDR3 is 12 residues long. Trimming cost V 10 bases and J 4 bases, with 13 bases left between them.